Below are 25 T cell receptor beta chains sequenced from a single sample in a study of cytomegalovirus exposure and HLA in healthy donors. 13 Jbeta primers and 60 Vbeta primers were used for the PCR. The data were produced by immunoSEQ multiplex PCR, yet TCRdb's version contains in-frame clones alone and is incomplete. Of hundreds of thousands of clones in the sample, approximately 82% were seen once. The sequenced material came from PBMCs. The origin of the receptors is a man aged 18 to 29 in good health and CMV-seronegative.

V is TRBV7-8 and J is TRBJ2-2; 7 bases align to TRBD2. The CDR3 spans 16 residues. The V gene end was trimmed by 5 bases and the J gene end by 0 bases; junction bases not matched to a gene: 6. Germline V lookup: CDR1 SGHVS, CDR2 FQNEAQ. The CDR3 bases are TGTGCCAGCAGCCTCATGACTAGCTCGAACACCGGGGAGCTGTTTTTT. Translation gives CASSLMTSSNTGELFF.

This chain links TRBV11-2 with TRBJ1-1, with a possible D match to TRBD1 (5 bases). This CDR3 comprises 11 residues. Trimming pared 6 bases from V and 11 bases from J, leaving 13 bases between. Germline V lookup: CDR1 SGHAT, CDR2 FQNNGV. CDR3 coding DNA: TGTGCCAGCAGTTCCGGGGGAGGCGCTTTCTTT. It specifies CASSSGGGAFF.

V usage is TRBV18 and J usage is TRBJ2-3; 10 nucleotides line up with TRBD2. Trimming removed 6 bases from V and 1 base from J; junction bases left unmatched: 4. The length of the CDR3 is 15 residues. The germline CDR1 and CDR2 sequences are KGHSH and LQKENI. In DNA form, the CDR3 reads TGTGCCAGCTCCGGAGCGGGAGGGGGCACAGATACGCAGTATTTT. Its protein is CASSGAGGGTDTQYF.

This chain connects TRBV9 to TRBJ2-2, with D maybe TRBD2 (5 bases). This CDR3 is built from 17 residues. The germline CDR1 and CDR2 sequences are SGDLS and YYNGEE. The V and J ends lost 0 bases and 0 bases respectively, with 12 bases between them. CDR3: CASSVEGEGTNTGELFF. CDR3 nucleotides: TGTGCCAGCAGCGTAGAAGGTGAGGGTACGAACACCGGGGAGCTGTTTTTT.

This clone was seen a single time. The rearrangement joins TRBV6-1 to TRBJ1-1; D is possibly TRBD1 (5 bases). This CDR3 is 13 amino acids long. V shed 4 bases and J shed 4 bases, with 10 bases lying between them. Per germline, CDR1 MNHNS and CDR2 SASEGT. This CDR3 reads CASSAGLRTEAFF. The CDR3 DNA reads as TGTGCCAGCAGTGCAGGGCTACGCACTGAAGCTTTCTTT.

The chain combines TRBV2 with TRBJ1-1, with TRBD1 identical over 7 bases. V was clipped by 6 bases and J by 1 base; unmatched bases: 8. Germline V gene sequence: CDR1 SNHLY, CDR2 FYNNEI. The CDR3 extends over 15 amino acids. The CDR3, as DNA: TGTGCCAGCAGGGCCTGGGGACAGCCGAACACTGAAGCTTTCTTT. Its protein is CASRAWGQPNTEAFF.

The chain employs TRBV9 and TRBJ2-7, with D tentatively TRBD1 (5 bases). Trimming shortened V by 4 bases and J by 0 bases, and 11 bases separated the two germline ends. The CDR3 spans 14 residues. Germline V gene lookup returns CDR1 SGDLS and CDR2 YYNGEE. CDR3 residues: CASSPRQNSYEQYF. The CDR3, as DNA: TGTGCCAGCAGCCCCCGACAGAACTCCTACGAGCAGTACTTC.

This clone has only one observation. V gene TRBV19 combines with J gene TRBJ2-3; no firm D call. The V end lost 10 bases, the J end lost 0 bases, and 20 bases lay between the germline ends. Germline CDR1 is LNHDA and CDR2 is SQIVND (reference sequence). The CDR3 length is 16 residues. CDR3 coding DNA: TGTGCCACCTCTCCCCGTGGGCTCCAAAGCACAGATACGCAGTATTTT. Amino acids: CATSPRGLQSTDTQYF.

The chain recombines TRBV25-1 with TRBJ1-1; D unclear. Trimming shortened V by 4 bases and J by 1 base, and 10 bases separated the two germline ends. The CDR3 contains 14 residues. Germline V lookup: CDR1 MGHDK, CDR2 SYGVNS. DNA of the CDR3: TGTGCCAGCAGTGCCTACCCAGGGAACACTGAAGCTTTCTTT. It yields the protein CASSAYPGNTEAFF.

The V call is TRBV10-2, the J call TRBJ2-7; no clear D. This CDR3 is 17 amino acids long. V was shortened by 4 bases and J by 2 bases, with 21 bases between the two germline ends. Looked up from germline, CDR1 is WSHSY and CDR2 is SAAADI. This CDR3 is CASSVFVGGDPTYEQYF. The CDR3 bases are TGCGCCAGCAGTGTCTTCGTGGGTGGAGACCCAACCTACGAGCAGTACTTC.

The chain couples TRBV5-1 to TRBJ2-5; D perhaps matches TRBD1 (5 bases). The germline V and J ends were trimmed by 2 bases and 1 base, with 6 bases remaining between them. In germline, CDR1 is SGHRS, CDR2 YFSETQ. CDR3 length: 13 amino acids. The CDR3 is CASSFDSQETQYF. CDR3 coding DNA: TGCGCCAGCAGCTTTGACAGCCAAGAGACCCAGTACTTC.

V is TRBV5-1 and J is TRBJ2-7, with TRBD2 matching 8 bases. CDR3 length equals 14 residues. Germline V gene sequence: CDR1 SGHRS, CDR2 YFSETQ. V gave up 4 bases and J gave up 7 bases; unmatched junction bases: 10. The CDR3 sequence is CASSPEGTRWEQYF. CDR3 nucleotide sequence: TGCGCCAGCAGCCCAGAAGGGACTAGGTGGGAGCAGTACTTC.

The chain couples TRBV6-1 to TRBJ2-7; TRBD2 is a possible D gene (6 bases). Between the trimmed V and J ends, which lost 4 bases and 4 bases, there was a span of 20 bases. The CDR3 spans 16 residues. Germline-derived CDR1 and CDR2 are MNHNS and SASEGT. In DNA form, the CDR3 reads TGTGCCAGCAGTGCCTCAGGGCGGGGAGGACCTTACGAGCAGTACTTC. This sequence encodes CASSASGRGGPYEQYF.

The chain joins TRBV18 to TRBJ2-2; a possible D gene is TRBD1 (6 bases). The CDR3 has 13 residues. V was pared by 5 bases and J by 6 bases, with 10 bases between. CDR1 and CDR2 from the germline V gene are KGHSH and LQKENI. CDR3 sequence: CASSVTGPGELFF. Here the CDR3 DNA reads TGTGCCAGCTCAGTCACAGGGCCCGGGGAGCTGTTTTTT.

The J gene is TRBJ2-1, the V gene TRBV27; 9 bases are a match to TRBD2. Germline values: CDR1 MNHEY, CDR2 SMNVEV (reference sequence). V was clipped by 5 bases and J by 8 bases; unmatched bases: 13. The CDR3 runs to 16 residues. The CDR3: CASSLFLSAGGYEQFF. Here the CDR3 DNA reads TGTGCCAGCAGTCTATTCCTCTCAGCGGGAGGATATGAGCAGTTCTTC.

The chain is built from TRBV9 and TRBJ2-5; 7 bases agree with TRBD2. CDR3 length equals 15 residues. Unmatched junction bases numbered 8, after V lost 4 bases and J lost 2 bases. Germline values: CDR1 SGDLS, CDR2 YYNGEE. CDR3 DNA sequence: TGTGCCAGCAGCTCGCTGGGAGGGGATCAAGAGACCCAGTACTTC. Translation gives CASSSLGGDQETQYF.

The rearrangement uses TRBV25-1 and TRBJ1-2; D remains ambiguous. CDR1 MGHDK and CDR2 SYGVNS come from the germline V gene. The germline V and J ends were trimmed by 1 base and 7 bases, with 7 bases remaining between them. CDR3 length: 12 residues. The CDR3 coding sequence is TGTGCCAGCAGTGAATCACTAAGTGGCTACACCTTC. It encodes CASSESLSGYTF.

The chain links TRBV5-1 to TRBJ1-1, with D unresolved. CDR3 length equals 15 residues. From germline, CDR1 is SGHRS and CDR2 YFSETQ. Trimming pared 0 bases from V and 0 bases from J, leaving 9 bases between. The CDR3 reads CASSLAYVMNTEAFF. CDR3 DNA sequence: TGCGCCAGCAGCTTGGCCTACGTCATGAACACTGAAGCTTTCTTT.

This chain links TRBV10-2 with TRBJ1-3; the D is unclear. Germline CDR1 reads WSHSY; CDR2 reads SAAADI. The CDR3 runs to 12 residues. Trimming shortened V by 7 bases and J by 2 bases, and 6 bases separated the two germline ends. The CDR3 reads CASTDTGNTIYF. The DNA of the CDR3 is TGCGCCAGCACTGATACTGGAAACACCATATATTTT.

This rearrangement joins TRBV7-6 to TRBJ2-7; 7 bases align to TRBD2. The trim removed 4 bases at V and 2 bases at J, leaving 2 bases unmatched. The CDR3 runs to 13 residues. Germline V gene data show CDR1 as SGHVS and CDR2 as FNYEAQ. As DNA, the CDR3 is TGTGCCAGCAGCTCTAGCGGACCCTACGAGCAGTACTTC. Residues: CASSSSGPYEQYF.

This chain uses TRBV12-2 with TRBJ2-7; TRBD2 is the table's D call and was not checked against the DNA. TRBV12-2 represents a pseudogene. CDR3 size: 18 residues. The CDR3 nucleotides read TGTGCAAGTCGCTTAGCAAAGACTAGCGGGAAATGGGCCTACGAGCAGTACTTC. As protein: CASRLAKTSGKWAYEQYF.

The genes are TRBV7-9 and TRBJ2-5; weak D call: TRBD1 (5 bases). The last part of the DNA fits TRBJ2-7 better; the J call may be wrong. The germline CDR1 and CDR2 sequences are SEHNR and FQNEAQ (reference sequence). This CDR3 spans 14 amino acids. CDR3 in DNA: TGTGCCAGCAGCTTCCAGGGAAGCTCCTACGAGCAGTACTTC. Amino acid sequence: CASSFQGSSYEQYF.

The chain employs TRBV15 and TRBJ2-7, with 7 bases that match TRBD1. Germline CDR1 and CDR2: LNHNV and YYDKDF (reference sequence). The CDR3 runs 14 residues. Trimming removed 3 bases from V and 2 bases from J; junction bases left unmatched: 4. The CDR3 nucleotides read TGTGCCACCAGCAGTTGGGACAGCCCCTACGAGCAGTACTTC. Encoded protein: CATSSWDSPYEQYF.

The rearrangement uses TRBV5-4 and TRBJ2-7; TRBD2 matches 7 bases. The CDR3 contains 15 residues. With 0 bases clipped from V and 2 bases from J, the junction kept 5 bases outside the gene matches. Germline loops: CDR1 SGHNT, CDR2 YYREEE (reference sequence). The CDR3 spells CASSLGVSGTYEQYF. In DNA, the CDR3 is TGTGCCAGCAGCTTGGGTGTGAGCGGGACCTACGAGCAGTACTTC.

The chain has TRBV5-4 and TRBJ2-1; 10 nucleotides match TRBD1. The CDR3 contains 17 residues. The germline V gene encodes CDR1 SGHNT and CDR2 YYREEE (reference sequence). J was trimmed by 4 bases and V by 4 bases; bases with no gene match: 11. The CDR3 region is CASSPWVGDRGYNEQFF. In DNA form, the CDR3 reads TGTGCCAGCAGCCCCTGGGTGGGGGACAGGGGATACAATGAGCAGTTCTTC.